Sequencing of this T cell receptor beta chain was carried out in a study of blood T cell repertoires in COVID-19. Whole-study context: COVID-19 samples, acute and convalescent, were from the United States, Italy and Spain. The analysed material was cDNA or gDNA that came from T cells, B-cell-depleted T cells, or PBMCs.

Trimming shortened V by 0 bases and J by 7 bases, and 18 bases separated the two germline ends. Germline V lookup: CDR1 LGHNA, CDR2 YNFKEQ. The CDR3 totals 17 residues. Under the authors' procedure: Scientists estimated how many nucleated cells there were by amplifying reference gene primers. Produced via immunoSEQ multiplex PCR; TCRdb's table is partial and in-frame only. V and J calls and clone size are copied from that table; D and trimming were computed from the DNA. The table lists around 190,000 clones, roughly 88% of them singletons. The TCR sequence derives from a human donor in a cohort sampled during active COVID-19. Sample: peripheral blood. The gene calls are TRBV4-2 and TRBJ1-4; no clear D. CDR3: CASSQDLFVGRGEKLFF. CDR3 coding DNA: TGTGCCAGCAGCCAAGATCTCTTTGTAGGGCGGGGTGAAAAACTGTTTTTT.